One and the same sample provided the 27 T cell receptor beta chains below, sequenced in a study of cytomegalovirus exposure and HLA in healthy donors. It was with 60 Vbeta and 13 Jbeta primers that the PCR ran. Method: immunoSEQ multiplex PCR; TCRdb's copy keeps in-frame clones and lacks some. Its clone listing holds about 150,000 clones. The sequencing sample was made of PBMCs. The receptors stem from a woman aged 45-60 years in good health and CMV-seronegative.

The J gene is TRBJ1-3, the V gene TRBV5-4; TRBD1 matches 9 bases. Germline V lookup: CDR1 SGHNT, CDR2 YYREEE (reference sequence). The CDR3 has 13 amino acids. The CDR3 protein is CALWDRAGNTIYF. In nucleotides, the CDR3 is TGTGCTCTATGGGACAGGGCTGGAAACACCATATATTTT. Full variable domain (missing parts from reference TRBV5-4 and TRBJ1-3): ETGVTQSPTHLIKTRGQQVTLRCSSQSGHNTVSWYQQALGQGPQFIFQYYREEENGRGNFPPRFSGLQFPNYSSELNVNALELDDSALYLCALWDRAGNTIYFGEGSWLTVV.

The chain combines TRBV27 with TRBJ2-1; TRBD2 agrees at 13 bases. The CDR3 length is 19 residues. Germline V gene sequence: CDR1 MNHEY, CDR2 SMNVEV (reference sequence). V dropped 0 bases and J dropped 1; count of bases not matched to a gene: 6. CDR3 protein: CASSLSSGLAGISYNEQFF. DNA of the CDR3: TGTGCCAGCAGTTTATCGTCGGGACTAGCGGGGATATCCTACAATGAGCAGTTCTTC.

This chain connects TRBV5-8 to TRBJ1-2; 8 bases line up with TRBD1. The V gene's germline CDR1 is SGHTS and CDR2 YDEGEE. With 7 bases clipped from V and 3 bases from J, the junction kept 14 bases outside the gene matches. The length of the CDR3 is 16 residues. This CDR3 is CASDRGEALSDYGYTF. In nucleotides, the CDR3 is TGTGCCAGCGACAGGGGAGAAGCCTTGTCGGACTATGGCTACACCTTC.

The gene calls are TRBV5-1 and TRBJ2-7, with 8 bases matching TRBD1. The CDR3 runs 15 residues. With 2 bases clipped from V and 6 bases from J, the junction kept 10 bases outside the gene matches. Germline loops: CDR1 SGHRS, CDR2 YFSETQ. CDR3 DNA sequence: TGCGCCAGCAGCTTTTCAGGACAGGGAGGAGGCGAGCAGTACTTC. It is translated as CASSFSGQGGGEQYF. Based on the CDR3 plus reference TRBV5-1 and TRBJ2-7, the full variable domain is KAGVTQTPRYLIKTRGQQVTLSCSPISGHRSVSWYQQTPGQGLQFLFEYFSETQRNKGNFPGRFSGRQFSNSRSEMNVSTLELGDSALYLCASSFSGQGGGEQYFGPGTRLTVT.

The chain is built from TRBV28 and TRBJ1-5; possibly TRBD1 for D (5 bases). Per the germline V gene, CDR1 is MDHEN and CDR2 is SYDVKM. Trimming cost V 3 bases and J 6 bases, with 15 bases left between them. The CDR3 is 15 residues long. This chain's CDR3 is CASSLVGGGGQPQHF. In DNA, the CDR3 is TGTGCCAGCAGTTTGGTCGGGGGGGGAGGTCAGCCCCAGCATTTT.

The gene calls are TRBV7-6 and TRBJ2-2; 8 positions match TRBD1. V gave up 4 bases and J gave up 4 bases; unmatched junction bases: 11. Germline V gives CDR1 SGHVS, CDR2 FNYEAQ. The CDR3 has 17 amino acids. The CDR3 reads CASSWTGNLLGTGELFF. The CDR3 nucleotides read TGTGCCAGCAGCTGGACAGGGAACCTGTTAGGCACCGGGGAGCTGTTTTTT.

J is TRBJ2-2 and V is TRBV7-3; 10 nucleotides agree with TRBD2. The ends lost 3 bases at V and 0 bases at J; junction bases unmatched: 1. Germline V gene lookup returns CDR1 SGHTA and CDR2 FQGTGA. The CDR3 sequence is 16 residues long. The CDR3 loop is CASSFLAGANTGELFF. The CDR3 DNA is TGTGCCAGCAGCTTTCTAGCGGGGGCGAACACCGGGGAGCTGTTTTTT.

V gene TRBV30 combines with J gene TRBJ2-7; D not resolved. Trimming cost V 2 bases and J 6 bases, with 11 bases left between them. The CDR3 runs 12 residues. Germline CDR1 and CDR2: GTSNPN and SVGIG (reference sequence). The CDR3 loop reads CAWSLPGGEQYF. As DNA, the CDR3 is TGTGCCTGGAGTCTACCCGGTGGCGAGCAGTACTTC.

The chain links TRBV11-3 to TRBJ2-1, with 9 nucleotides matching TRBD2. V shed 6 bases, J shed 5 bases, and the junction held 8 bases outside the gene matches. Germline-derived CDR1 and CDR2 are SGHNT and YENEEA. This CDR3 is 15 amino acids long. CDR3: CASSPSLAGNNEQFF. CDR3 DNA: TGTGCCAGCAGTCCTAGCCTAGCGGGAAACAATGAGCAGTTCTTC.

The V gene is TRBV5-4, the J gene TRBJ1-4, with D maybe TRBD1 (5 bases). The germline V gene encodes CDR1 SGHNT and CDR2 YYREEE (reference sequence). The V end was cut by 3 bases, the J end by 8 bases, with 17 bases between. CDR3 length: 15 residues. Here the CDR3 DNA reads TGTGCCAGCAGCTCCCCGGGACTTGGCGGGGAAAAACTGTTTTTT. It is translated as CASSSPGLGGEKLFF.

The rearrangement links TRBV30 to TRBJ1-1; 11 bases fit TRBD1. This CDR3 is built from 14 residues. Trimming at V came to 1 base and at J to 8 bases, leaving 6 bases not matched to a gene. Germline CDR1 GTSNPN, CDR2 SVGIG (reference sequence). CDR3 in amino acids: CAWSGGQGDLEAFF. Here the CDR3 DNA reads TGTGCCTGGAGTGGGGGACAGGGGGATTTGGAAGCTTTCTTT. The complete variable domain, with remaining parts taken from reference TRBV30 and TRBJ1-1, reads SQTIHQWPATLVQPVGSPLSLECTVEGTSNPNLYWYRQAAGRGLQLLFYSVGIGQISSEVPQNLSASRPQDRQFILSSKKLLLSDSGFYLCAWSGGQGDLEAFFGQGTRLTVV.

The chain recombines TRBV9 with TRBJ2-1; 9 nucleotides agree with TRBD2. The length of the CDR3 is 15 residues. Trimming removed 3 bases from V and 3 bases from J; junction bases left unmatched: 4. Germline-derived CDR1 and CDR2 are SGDLS and YYNGEE. CDR3 amino acids: CASSARLAVYNEQFF. In nucleotides, the CDR3 is TGTGCCAGCAGCGCTCGACTAGCGGTCTACAATGAGCAGTTCTTC. Supplemented by reference TRBV9 and TRBJ2-1, the full variable domain reads DSGVTQTPKHLITATGQRVTLRCSPRSGDLSVYWYQQSLDQGLQFLIQYYNGEERAKGNILERFSAQQFPDLHSELNLSSLELGDSALYFCASSARLAVYNEQFFGPGTRLTVL.

The chain couples TRBV6-5 to TRBJ2-3; tentatively, D is TRBD2 (5 bases). Germline assignment: CDR1 MNHEY and CDR2 SVGAGI. The CDR3 extends over 14 amino acids. Trimming left V 1 base short and J 1 base short, with 6 bases between. The CDR3: CASSYYSGTDTQYF. CDR3 bases: TGTGCCAGCAGTTACTATAGCGGCACAGATACGCAGTATTTT.

The chain recombines TRBV5-1 with TRBJ1-2; 9 nucleotides match TRBD1. The ends lost 5 bases at V and 4 bases at J; junction bases unmatched: 0. Germline lookup yields CDR1 SGHRS and CDR2 YFSETQ. The CDR3 contains 12 residues. The CDR3 coding sequence is TGCGCCAGCAGGACAGGGGGCTATGGCTACACCTTC. Its translation is CASRTGGYGYTF.

The V and J genes are TRBV6-1 and TRBJ1-5; D may be TRBD1 (6 bases). The germline V gene has CDR1 MNHNS and CDR2 SASEGT. The CDR3 totals 17 residues. Deletions cut 1 base from V and 2 bases from J, with 15 bases between. The CDR3 DNA sequence: TGTGCCAGCAGTGAAGGAGTCAGGGGTACAGGCAATCAGCCCCAGCATTTT. Protein: CASSEGVRGTGNQPQHF.

V usage is TRBV14 and J usage is TRBJ2-7; D may be TRBD2 (6 bases). V lost 5 bases and J lost 0, with 14 bases in between. This CDR3 has 15 amino acids. CDR1 and CDR2 from the germline V gene are SGHDN and FVKESK. As DNA, the CDR3 is TGTGCCAGCAGCGATAGCGGAGGGAGCTCCTACGAGCAGTACTTC. It is translated as CASSDSGGSSYEQYF.

The chain is built from TRBV7-8 and TRBJ2-1, with TRBD2 identical over 10 bases. The ends lost 5 bases at V and 5 bases at J; junction bases unmatched: 6. CDR1 is SGHVS, CDR2 FQNEAQ, per germline. This CDR3 spans 15 amino acids. The CDR3 coding sequence is TGTGCCAGCAGCCTGCGGACTAGCGGCAACAATGAGCAGTTCTTC. Protein sequence: CASSLRTSGNNEQFF.

J is TRBJ2-7 and V is TRBV6-1; D gene ambiguous. Germline V gene data show CDR1 as MNHNS and CDR2 as SASEGT. The V end was cut by 4 bases, the J end by 2 bases, with 6 bases between. CDR3 length: 12 amino acids. CDR3 sequence reads: CASSAATYEQYF. The CDR3, as DNA: TGTGCCAGCAGTGCCGCGACCTACGAGCAGTACTTC.

The chain has TRBV5-1 and TRBJ1-3, with a weak D call TRBD1 (5 bases). CDR1 and CDR2 from the germline V gene are SGHRS and YFSETQ. The CDR3 covers 17 residues. V dropped 3 bases and J dropped 0 bases, with 16 bases sitting between them. The CDR3 protein is CASSWTYDRDSGNTIYF. The CDR3 nucleotides are TGCGCCAGCAGCTGGACCTACGACAGAGACTCTGGAAACACCATATATTTT.

J is TRBJ2-5 and V is TRBV5-1, with no clear D. The CDR3 has 12 amino acids. Trimming took 0 bases from V and 5 from J, leaving 5 bases between them. The germline V gene has CDR1 SGHRS and CDR2 YFSETQ. The CDR3 loop reads CASSLASETQYF. In DNA, the CDR3 is TGCGCCAGCAGCTTGGCTAGTGAGACCCAGTACTTC.

The V gene is TRBV28, the J gene TRBJ1-1; TRBD1 might be the D (6 bases). V gave up 6 bases and J gave up 1 base, with 21 bases separating them. Germline V lookup: CDR1 MDHEN, CDR2 SYDVKM. The CDR3 totals 17 residues. CDR3 bases: TGTGCCAGCAGCAATTCGGATCAGGGGTTAGGGAACACTGAAGCTTTCTTT. It yields the protein CASSNSDQGLGNTEAFF.

V usage is TRBV5-6 and J usage is TRBJ1-1, with TRBD1 identical over 7 bases. The germline gives CDR1 SGHDT, CDR2 YYEEEE. Germline trimming cut 4 bases from V and 8 bases from J; bases unmatched to any gene: 11. The CDR3 is 14 residues long. CDR3 region: CASSDRQGMGEAFF. CDR3 nucleotides: TGTGCCAGCAGCGACCGACAGGGAATGGGCGAAGCTTTCTTT.

The rearrangement links TRBV25-1 to TRBJ2-3, with TRBD1 identical over 9 bases. The CDR3 contains 13 residues. V shed 10 bases and J 2 bases; nucleotides not matched to a gene: 4. Germline V gene data show CDR1 as MGHDK and CDR2 as SYGVNS. The CDR3 is CAIRDRDTDTQYF. DNA of the CDR3: TGTGCCATACGGGACAGGGACACAGATACGCAGTATTTT.

This chain links TRBV12-5 with TRBJ1-1; D ambiguous. V was trimmed by 0 bases and J by 9 bases, leaving 8 bases between them. Germline loops: CDR1 LGHNT, CDR2 FRNRAP. The CDR3 sequence is 12 residues long. CDR3 in amino acids: CASGLVVQQAFF. DNA for the CDR3: TGTGCTAGTGGTTTGGTAGTACAGCAAGCTTTCTTT. Full variable domain (outside the CDR3, taken from reference TRBV12-5 and TRBJ1-1): DARVTQTPRHKVTEMGQEVTMRCQPILGHNTVFWYRQTMMQGLELLAYFRNRAPLDDSGMPKDRFSAEMPDATLATLKIQPSEPRDSAVYFCASGLVVQQAFFGQGTRLTVV.

CDR3 sequence reads: CASSFTGTSGETQYF. The CDR3 bases are TGCGCCAGCAGCTTCACCGGGACTAGCGGCGAGACCCAGTACTTC. The chain links TRBV5-1 to TRBJ2-5; 11 bases line up with TRBD2. Germline CDR1 and CDR2: SGHRS and YFSETQ. V lost 2 bases to trimming and J lost 5 bases; unmatched junction nucleotides: 5. There are 15 residues in the CDR3.

The V call is TRBV19, the J call TRBJ1-2; 8 positions agree with TRBD1. Germline V gives CDR1 LNHDA, CDR2 SQIVND (reference sequence). The CDR3 is made up of 16 amino acids. Trimming cost V 5 bases and J 0 bases; bases outside gene matches: 8. CDR3 residues: CASSVGGTGANYGYTF. The CDR3 DNA sequence: TGTGCCAGTAGTGTTGGCGGGACAGGCGCTAACTATGGCTACACCTTC. Filled out from reference TRBV19 and TRBJ1-2, the complete variable domain reads DGGITQSPKYLFRKEGQNVTLSCEQNLNHDAMYWYRQDPGQGLRLIYYSQIVNDFQKGDIAEGYSVSREKKESFPLTVTSAQKNPTAFYLCASSVGGTGANYGYTFGSGTRLTVV.

The chain is built from TRBV5-5 and TRBJ2-3; D unclear. This CDR3 region has 17 residues. The V gene's germline CDR1 is SGHKS and CDR2 YYEKEE (reference sequence). V lost 3 bases and J 0 bases, leaving 17 bases between the germline ends. CDR3 bases: TGTGCCAGCAGCTGGATGACAACGGCCCCTAGCACAGATACGCAGTATTTT. Encoded protein: CASSWMTTAPSTDTQYF. The whole variable domain, filled in from reference TRBV5-5 and TRBJ2-3, reads DAGVTQSPTHLIKTRGQQVTLRCSPISGHKSVSWYQQVLGQGPQFIFQYYEKEERGRGNFPDRFSARQFPNYSSELNVNALLLGDSALYLCASSWMTTAPSTDTQYFGPGTRLTVL.